The source of this T cell receptor (beta chain) is a study of blood T cell repertoires in COVID-19. Background on the study: The study drew acute and convalescent COVID-19 samples from the United States, Italy and Spain. Sources were T cells, B-cell-depleted T cells, or PBMCs; the material itself was cDNA or gDNA.

Points on this clone: At the DNA level, this CDR3 is encoded by other sequences in the same sample as well.

CDR1 is KGHSH and CDR2 is LQKENI in the germline V gene. There are 13 residues in the CDR3. The V and J ends lost 3 bases and 6 bases, in that order; junction bases with no gene match: 0. In the study's own analysis: Amplification of reference gene primers was used by the study to estimate nucleated cell counts. Profiled with immunoSEQ multiplex PCR; TCRdb holds only in-frame clones, not every one. That table furnishes V, J and clone size, whereas the DNA furnished D and trimming. This repertoire shows about 160,000 clones, about 74% found once; its top ten account for less than 9.5%. This TCR came from a man in his 60s with acute or convalescent COVID-19. Sequencing input: peripheral blood. This chain links TRBV18 with TRBJ1-5; 9 bases map to TRBD1. CDR3 amino acids: CASSPGQGQPQHF. CDR3 DNA: TGTGCCAGCTCACCGGGACAGGGTCAGCCCCAGCATTTT. The complete variable domain, with remaining parts taken from reference TRBV18 and TRBJ1-5, reads NAGVMQNPRHLVRRRGQEARLRCSPMKGHSHVYWYRQLPEEGLKFMVYLQKENIIDESGMPKERFSAEFPKEGPSILRIQQVVRGDSAAYFCASSPGQGQPQHFGDGTRLSIL.